This is a list of T cell receptor beta chains from one sample in a study of beta chain features in type 1 diabetes. Libraries were prepared by immunoSEQ multiplex PCR; TCRdb keeps only in-frame clonotypes and omits some of them. The repertoire has 600,000 to 700,000 clones, 9.5% to 15% of them found once; the top ten carry roughly 0.12%. Sequenced material: naive CD4+ T cells from blood. The receptor set was obtained from a young man with type 1 diabetes. Both conserved end residues are part of each CDR3. The D gene is left open where the match is weak. Clone size appears in some rows only: once, few, many, or a class for an expanded clone.

abundance: -; j_gene: TRBJ2-7; d_gene: TRBD1; v_gene: TRBV4-2; CDR3aa: CASSQDMGQTYEQYF; CDR3nt: TGTGCCAGCAGCCAAGATATGGGACAGACCTACGAGCAGTACTTC
abundance: few; j_gene: TRBJ2-3; d_gene: TRBD2; v_gene: TRBV4-2; CDR3aa: CASSQDVIAAGGDTQYF; CDR3nt: TGTGCCAGCAGCCAAGATGTGATAGCGGCGGGAGGAGATACGCAGTATTTT
abundance: few; j_gene: TRBJ2-4; d_gene: -; v_gene: TRBV2; CDR3aa: CASRPQGLAKNIQYF; CDR3nt: TGTGCCAGCAGACCACAGGGATTAGCCAAAAACATTCAGTACTTC
abundance: -; j_gene: TRBJ2-4; d_gene: -; v_gene: TRBV7-9; CDR3aa: CASSPQGAKNIQYF; CDR3nt: TGTGCCAGCAGCCCCCAGGGAGCCAAAAACATTCAGTACTTC
abundance: -; j_gene: TRBJ1-2; d_gene: -; v_gene: TRBV13; CDR3aa: CASSLGEMSYTF; CDR3nt: TGTGCCAGCAGCTTAGGGGAAATGTCCTACACCTTC
abundance: few; j_gene: TRBJ2-1; d_gene: -; v_gene: TRBV29-1; CDR3aa: CSVVRETYNEQFF; CDR3nt: TGCAGCGTGGTCAGGGAGACTTACAATGAGCAGTTCTTC
abundance: few; j_gene: TRBJ1-2; d_gene: -; v_gene: TRBV6-1; CDR3aa: CASSEDRQTSYTF; CDR3nt: TGTGCCAGCAGTGAAGACCGACAGACTAGCTACACCTTC
abundance: few; j_gene: TRBJ1-5; d_gene: TRBD1; v_gene: TRBV23-1; CDR3aa: CASSQETGGQPQHF; CDR3nt: TGCGCCAGTAGTCAAGAGACAGGGGGACAGCCCCAGCATTTT
abundance: -; j_gene: TRBJ2-7; d_gene: TRBD2; v_gene: TRBV27; CDR3aa: CASTPGGVPYEQYF; CDR3nt: TGTGCCAGCACTCCGGGAGGGGTTCCGTACGAGCAGTACTTC
abundance: few; j_gene: TRBJ1-2; d_gene: -; v_gene: TRBV27; CDR3aa: CASSYGIANYGYTF; CDR3nt: TGTGCCAGCAGTTATGGCATCGCTAACTATGGCTACACCTTC
abundance: -; j_gene: TRBJ2-5; d_gene: -; v_gene: TRBV18; CDR3aa: CASSPPAETQYF; CDR3nt: TGTGCCAGCTCACCACCGGCAGAGACCCAGTACTTC
abundance: few; j_gene: TRBJ1-4; d_gene: -; v_gene: TRBV7-2; CDR3aa: CASSLATGGKLFF; CDR3nt: TGTGCCAGCAGCTTAGCGACCGGGGGAAAACTGTTTTTT
abundance: few; j_gene: TRBJ2-2; d_gene: -; v_gene: TRBV5-1; CDR3aa: CASSLEYGGGTGELFF; CDR3nt: TGCGCCAGCAGCTTGGAGTACGGGGGAGGCACCGGGGAGCTGTTTTTT
abundance: few; j_gene: TRBJ2-2; d_gene: -; v_gene: TRBV28; CDR3aa: CASSLYASNTGELFF; CDR3nt: TGTGCCAGCAGTTTGTACGCCTCGAACACCGGGGAGCTGTTTTTT
abundance: few; j_gene: TRBJ2-5; d_gene: TRBD1; v_gene: TRBV7-6; CDR3aa: CASSGGQNQETQYF; CDR3nt: TGTGCCAGCAGCGGGGGACAGAACCAAGAGACCCAGTACTTC
abundance: -; j_gene: TRBJ2-2; d_gene: -; v_gene: TRBV2; CDR3aa: CASSEWAGELFF; CDR3nt: TGTGCCAGCAGTGAATGGGCCGGGGAGCTGTTTTTT
abundance: -; j_gene: TRBJ2-5; d_gene: -; v_gene: TRBV19; CDR3aa: CASSLSAEARGAQYF; CDR3nt: TGTGCCAGTAGTCTTTCGGCCGAAGCCCGAGGGGCCCAGTACTTC